These 25 T cell receptor beta chains share one sample of origin, sequenced in a study of control samples from healthy donors and cancer patients. Assay: immunoSEQ multiplex PCR; the TCRdb copy retains only in-frame clones and omits some. Of roughly 120,000 clones in the sample, about 95% are singletons; the top ten hold 3.6%. Sequenced: blood. The receptors were gathered from a man aged 30 to 39 in good health.

The CDR3 is CASSVGNMGTDTQYF. CDR3 nucleotides: TGTGCCAGCAGCGTAGGCAACATGGGGACAGATACGCAGTATTTT. The chain recombines TRBV9 with TRBJ2-3; no clear D gene. V lost 0 bases and J lost 3, with 11 bases in between. The CDR3 runs to 15 residues. Germline CDR1 and CDR2: SGDLS and YYNGEE.

About this clone itself: This same CDR3 is encoded by further DNA sequences in the sample. V and J are TRBV29-1 and TRBJ2-7; no clear D. The ends were cut back, 4 bases at V and 0 bases at J, with 10 bases in the middle. CDR3 length: 13 residues. Germline-derived CDR1 and CDR2 are SQVTM and ANQGSEA. For the CDR3, the DNA is TGCAGCGTTGGAGGCGGAAGCTCCTACGAGCAGTACTTC. This codes for CSVGGGSSYEQYF.

V gene TRBV20-1 combines with J gene TRBJ1-2, with 7 bases lining up with TRBD1. Germline V CDR1 and CDR2: DFQATT, SNEGSKA (reference sequence). The CDR3 sequence is 14 residues long. With 3 bases clipped from V and 5 bases from J, the junction kept 9 bases outside the gene matches. CDR3 DNA sequence: TGCAGTGCTAGTGGGTCCTCAGGGGGGTATGGCTACACCTTC. It specifies CSASGSSGGYGYTF.

This rearrangement joins TRBV4-1 to TRBJ2-2, with no clear D. The CDR3 totals 13 residues. Trimming cost V 4 bases and J 6 bases, with 9 bases left between them. Germline CDR1 reads MGHRA; CDR2 reads YSYEKL. The CDR3 DNA reads as TGCGCCAGCAGCCCTTTCAAGGCCGGGGAGCTGTTTTTT. This gives the protein CASSPFKAGELFF.

To note about this clone: One end of the junction does not line up with germline, which may come from a read error. This chain connects TRBV2 to TRBJ2-5; a weak D match, TRBD1 (6 bases). CDR3 size: 11 residues. The germline gives CDR1 SNHLY, CDR2 FYNNEI. Here the CDR3 reads CASRVYRVQNF. The CDR3 DNA follows: TGTGCCAGCAGGGTTTACAGGGTGCAGAACTTC.

This clone came up once. The chain recombines TRBV19 with TRBJ2-3; TRBD1 agrees at 9 bases. Trimming at V came to 6 bases and at J to 3 bases, leaving 7 bases not matched to a gene. The CDR3 has 15 amino acids. Germline V lookup: CDR1 LNHDA, CDR2 SQIVND (reference sequence). The CDR3 nucleotides are TGTGCCAGTAGCGCCCCCGGGACAGGGACAGATACGCAGTATTTT. Its protein product is CASSAPGTGTDTQYF.

The chain couples TRBV7-6 to TRBJ2-5, with a weak D call TRBD2 (6 bases). The germline V gene has CDR1 SGHVS and CDR2 FNYEAQ. This CDR3 contains 14 residues. The germline V and J ends were trimmed by 7 bases and 7 bases, with 19 bases remaining between them. The CDR3 spells CASTLMEGRGTQYF. In nucleotides, the CDR3 is TGTGCCAGCACCCTGATGGAGGGAAGGGGGACCCAGTACTTC. The whole variable domain, remainder taken from reference TRBV7-6 and TRBJ2-5, is GAGVSQSPRYKVTKRGQDVALRCDPISGHVSLYWYRQALGQGPEFLTYFNYEAQQDKSGLPNDRFSAERPEGSISTLTIQRTEQRDSAMYRCASTLMEGRGTQYFGPGTRLLVL.

The chain recombines TRBV28 with TRBJ1-5; 7 nucleotides line up with TRBD1. Germline V gives CDR1 MDHEN, CDR2 SYDVKM. This CDR3 has 17 amino acids. Trimming removed 6 bases from V and 1 base from J; junction bases left unmatched: 12. CDR3 in DNA: TGTGCCAGCAGACTACACGGGACAGAGGGGAGCAATCAGCCCCAGCATTTT. It specifies CASRLHGTEGSNQPQHF.

The V gene is TRBV19, the J gene TRBJ2-3; TRBD2 might be the D (6 bases). The V end lost 5 bases, the J end lost 2 bases, and 14 bases lay between the germline ends. The CDR3 is 15 residues long. Germline V gene data show CDR1 as LNHDA and CDR2 as SQIVND (reference sequence). Here the CDR3 reads CASSAHGGPTDTQYF. The CDR3, as DNA: TGTGCCAGTAGTGCCCACGGGGGTCCCACAGATACGCAGTATTTT.

This chain uses TRBV2 with TRBJ2-5; 8 bases are a match to TRBD1. The junction had 11 bases not matched to a gene; V was cut back by 3 bases and J by 5 bases. The CDR3 length is 16 residues. Germline CDR1 and CDR2: SNHLY and FYNNEI. The CDR3 here is CASSDGQGLREETQYF. DNA of the CDR3: TGTGCCAGCAGTGATGGACAGGGCCTTCGAGAGGAGACCCAGTACTTC. Full variable domain (missing parts from reference TRBV2 and TRBJ2-5): EPEVTQTPSHQVTQMGQEVILRCVPISNHLYFYWYRQILGQKVEFLVSFYNNEISEKSEIFDDQFSVERPDGSNFTLKIRSTKLEDSAMYFCASSDGQGLREETQYFGPGTRLLVL.

The rearrangement links TRBV7-9 to TRBJ2-1, with D possibly called TRBD1 or TRBD2 (6 bases each). Germline V lookup: CDR1 SEHNR, CDR2 FQNEAQ (reference sequence). The length of the CDR3 is 15 residues. V lost 3 bases and J lost 7, with 16 bases in between. Here the CDR3 reads CASSFAIWGANEQFF. The CDR3 coding sequence is TGTGCCAGCAGCTTCGCAATTTGGGGGGCGAATGAGCAGTTCTTC. The entire variable domain, with the rest obtained from reference TRBV7-9 and TRBJ2-1, is as follows: DTGVSQNPRHKITKRGQNVTFRCDPISEHNRLYWYRQTLGQGPEFLTYFQNEAQLEKSRLLSDRFSAERPKGSFSTLEIQRTEQGDSAMYLCASSFAIWGANEQFFGPGTRLTVL.

The chain has TRBV3-1 (or the pseudogene TRBV3-2) and TRBJ2-4; TRBD2 agrees at 13 bases. CDR1 is LGHDT and CDR2 is YNNKEL in the germline V gene (reference sequence). With V trimmed by 2 bases and J by 3 bases, 7 bases remained unmatched. CDR3 length: 18 residues. CDR3 DNA sequence: TGTGCCAGCAGCCAACAACTAGCGGGGGGGTATAGCAAAAACATTCAGTACTTC. Amino acid sequence: CASSQQLAGGYSKNIQYF.

On this clone itself: No conserved phenylalanine or tryptophan is present at the end of the CDR3, so a read error is the likely explanation. The DNA is left out, because the CDR3 cannot be placed on it with certainty; the CDR3 is given as TCRdb lists it. The genes are TRBV3-1 (or the pseudogene TRBV3-2) and TRBJ1-1. Germline CDR1 and CDR2: LGHDT and YNNKEL (reference sequence). The CDR3 comprises 15 residues, both ends counted. The CDR3: CASSQGAGTGGTAIV.

The chain uses TRBV7-9 and TRBJ1-1; unclear D gene. The CDR3 extends over 14 amino acids. V lost 2 bases to trimming and J lost 1 base, with 8 bases between them. CDR1 is SEHNR, CDR2 FQNEAQ, per germline (reference sequence). The DNA for the CDR3 is TGTGCCAGCAGCTTAAATCGTCCGAACACTGAAGCTTTCTTT. Amino acids: CASSLNRPNTEAFF.

This clone was seen a single time. This chain uses TRBV28 with TRBJ1-6; possibly TRBD1 for D (5 bases). The CDR3 is made up of 16 amino acids. Per the germline V gene, CDR1 is MDHEN and CDR2 is SYDVKM. V lost 5 bases and J 4 bases, leaving 15 bases between the germline ends. CDR3 in DNA: TGTGCCAGCAGTCCGGTGGGACGGGGATATAATTCACCCCTCCACTTT. Translation gives CASSPVGRGYNSPLHF.

This sequence joins TRBV7-2 and TRBJ1-3; D not certain. CDR3 length equals 16 residues. Germline V gives CDR1 SGHTA, CDR2 FQGNSA. V was trimmed by 2 bases and J by 6 bases, leaving 17 bases between them. CDR3 sequence (DNA): TGTGCCAGCAGCTTATTCGGCAGGAGCATCCCAAACACCATATATTTT. This gives the protein CASSLFGRSIPNTIYF. Filled out from reference TRBV7-2 and TRBJ1-3, the complete variable domain reads GAGVSQSPSNKVTEKGKDVELRCDPISGHTALYWYRQSLGQGLEFLIYFQGNSAPDKSGLPSDRFSAERTGGSVSTLTIQRTQQEDSAVYLCASSLFGRSIPNTIYFGEGSWLTVV.

The V gene is TRBV18, the J gene TRBJ1-1; 8 bases fit TRBD1. V lost 8 bases to trimming and J lost 2 bases; unmatched junction nucleotides: 10. Germline V CDR1 and CDR2: KGHSH, LQKENI. This CDR3 region has 15 residues. The CDR3 sequence: CASTQGATDNTEAFF. CDR3 DNA: TGTGCCAGCACTCAGGGGGCGACTGATAACACTGAAGCTTTCTTT.

The chain recombines TRBV27 with TRBJ1-1, with no clear D. This CDR3 contains 14 residues. V was cut by 8 bases and J by 5 bases, with 18 bases left in between. Germline lookup yields CDR1 MNHEY and CDR2 SMNVEV (reference sequence). DNA for the CDR3: TGTGCCAGCGGCCTCGGGTGGGCAGGAACTGAAGCTTTCTTT. The encoded protein is CASGLGWAGTEAFF.

This clone was observed a single time. The chain couples TRBV4-1 to TRBJ2-2, with 9 bases that match TRBD1. The V segment lost 8 bases and the J segment 3 bases; nucleotides outside the gene matches: 4. Looked up from germline, CDR1 is MGHRA and CDR2 is YSYEKL. This CDR3 comprises 14 residues. The CDR3 here is CASRRTGDTGELFF. CDR3 DNA sequence: TGCGCCAGCCGCCGGACAGGGGACACCGGGGAGCTGTTTTTT.

This chain connects TRBV6-4 to TRBJ1-5; D gene ambiguous. Germline loops: CDR1 MRHNA, CDR2 SNTAGT. This CDR3 is 12 amino acids long. Deletions cut 2 bases from V and 5 bases from J, with 4 bases between. CDR3 sequence: CASSDVYQPQHF. CDR3 nucleotide sequence: TGTGCCAGCAGTGACGTGTATCAGCCCCAGCATTTT.

This clone was counted once. This chain uses TRBV18 with TRBJ1-6; 7 bases line up with TRBD1. V trimming: 5 bases; J trimming: 7 bases; junction bases outside the gene matches: 11. Germline V gene sequence: CDR1 KGHSH, CDR2 LQKENI. The CDR3 sequence is 16 residues long. CDR3: CASSSTGNTQNSPLHF. Written as DNA, the CDR3 is TGTGCCAGCTCATCGACAGGGAATACCCAAAATTCACCCCTCCACTTT.

The sample holds one count of this clone. The chain employs TRBV27 and TRBJ2-3; tentative D call: TRBD2 (5 bases). CDR1 is MNHEY and CDR2 is SMNVEV in the germline V gene (reference sequence). V lost 2 bases, J lost 2 bases, and 11 bases lay in between. CDR3 length: 15 amino acids. CDR3 DNA: TGTGCCAGCAGTTTAGGCGGACTCCTCACAGATACGCAGTATTTT. It yields the protein CASSLGGLLTDTQYF.

The gene calls are TRBV7-9 and TRBJ2-5; perhaps D is TRBD1 or TRBD2 (5 bases each). The V gene's germline CDR1 is SEHNR and CDR2 FQNEAQ (reference sequence). V lost 3 bases and J lost 4, with 9 bases in between. CDR3 length: 13 amino acids. The CDR3 region has the DNA TGTGCCAGCAGCTTGGGGCTAGCAGAGACCCAGTACTTC. This encodes CASSLGLAETQYF.

This sequence joins TRBV2 and TRBJ1-6; 7 bases align to TRBD1. Unmatched junction bases numbered 7, after V lost 10 bases and J lost 7 bases. CDR1 is SNHLY, CDR2 FYNNEI, per germline. The CDR3 runs 13 residues. CDR3 DNA: TGTGCCATCACGGGACAGCTGAATTCACCCCTCCACTTT. It translates to CAITGQLNSPLHF.

The rearrangement links TRBV6-2 or TRBV6-3 to TRBJ1-4; no definite D call. Germline CDR1 and CDR2: MNHEY and SVGEGT. V dropped 5 bases and J dropped 0 bases, with 10 bases sitting between them. This CDR3 spans 15 amino acids. The DNA for the CDR3 is TGTGCCAGCAGTCGACGGGATGCAACTAATGAAAAACTGTTTTTT. Translating it yields CASSRRDATNEKLFF.